This TCR beta chain was sequenced in a study of neoadjuvant anti-PD-1 for oral cavity cancer. Study overall: Patients without progression received a fourth nivolumab dose around day 43, then surgical resection on days 50-56.

CDR3 length: 16 residues. With 3 bases clipped from V and 4 bases from J, the junction kept 12 bases outside the gene matches. CDR1 SQVTM and CDR2 ANQGSEA come from the germline V gene. PBMC libraries mostly used 450 to 600 ng of input genomic DNA, with six replicates per sample. Clones were read by immunoSEQ multiplex PCR, and TCRdb kept only the in-frame ones, dropping some. The data hold fewer than 20,000 clones, with roughly three fifths observed a single time. Stage II-IVA oral cavity squamous cell carcinoma was new and untreated by systemic or radiation therapy. Patients had HPV-negative, locally advanced oral cavity squamous cell carcinoma.

V gene TRBV29-1 combines with J gene TRBJ2-5; 9 bases are a match to TRBD2. The material was PBMCs, obtained before nivolumab (anti-PD-1) treatment. The receptor was derived from a person between 35 and 79 years old with oral cavity squamous cell carcinoma. CDR3 bases: TGCAGCGTTGAGCCGCGGGAGGGCCTAATGGGAGAGACCCAGTACTTC. Translation: CSVEPREGLMGETQYF.